This TCR beta chain emerged from a study of blood T cell repertoires in COVID-19. Turning to the study itself: Acute and convalescent COVID-19 specimens originated in the United States, Italy and Spain. T cells, B-cell-depleted T cells, or PBMCs provided the cDNA or gDNA that served as material.

Original handling: Amplification from reference gene primers served as the basis for estimated nucleated cell counts. Sequenced by immunoSEQ multiplex PCR; TCRdb stores in-frame clones only, minus some. Clonal size and the V and J genes are those of that table, whereas D and trimming came from the DNA. The sample has about 330,000 clones; more than 75% are singletons. The source of this sequence is a woman aged 45-65 years with acute or convalescent COVID-19. Sequences were obtained from peripheral blood.

CDR3 bases: TGTGCCAGCAGCCAAGGGTGGGCGGCCGGGAAACACTACAATGAGCAGTTCTTC. It is translated as CASSQGWAAGKHYNEQFF. V gene TRBV14 combines with J gene TRBJ2-1; D might be TRBD2 (5 bases). The CDR3 has 18 amino acids. The V gene's germline CDR1 is SGHDN and CDR2 FVKESK. The V and J ends lost 1 base and 3 bases respectively, with 19 bases between them.